Each of the 15 T cell receptor beta chains below was sequenced from the same sample in a study of blood T cells in healthy people across ages. It was with a sample-barcoded 5' primer and a J-beta primer mix that a second PCR of about 6 to 12 cycles was run. TCRdb ran MiXCR on the 5' RACE reads and lists one entry per CDR3 protein. The sample has about 720,000 distinct CDR3 sequences; approximately 21% are singletons. The source material was blood. Receptors originate from a man aged 70-80 years in good health.

This clonotype turned up a few times. The chain links TRBV7-9 to TRBJ2-7; possibly TRBD1 for D (6 bases). The CDR3 runs 13 residues. V lost 6 bases and J lost 2, with 11 bases in between. Germline CDR1 SEHNR, CDR2 FQNEAQ (reference sequence). The CDR3 DNA reads as TGTGCCAGCAGTAGGGACAAAGCCTACGAGCAGTACTTC. Translation: CASSRDKAYEQYF.

In its sample, this clonotype was seen a few times. CDR3 nucleotide sequence: TGTGCCAGCAGCCCGAAGGGGGGGGCCAAAAACATTCAGTACTTC. Amino acid sequence: CASSPKGGAKNIQYF. The rearrangement links TRBV6-6 to TRBJ2-4; maybe TRBD2 (7 bases). Germline V gene lookup returns CDR1 MNHNY and CDR2 SVGAGI (reference sequence). The CDR3 is 15 amino acids. V dropped 6 bases and J dropped 1 base, with 13 bases sitting between them.

This clonotype occurred many times. The chain links TRBV10-3 to TRBJ2-7; D may be TRBD2 (5 bases). Germline V gene sequence: CDR1 ENHRY, CDR2 SYGVKD. V was clipped by 5 bases and J by 7 bases, with 6 bases between them. The CDR3 sequence is 10 residues long. CDR3 loop: CAISTREQYV. CDR3 sequence (DNA): TGTGCCATCAGTACTAGAGAGCAGTACGTC.

This clonotype was observed a few times. The chain is built from TRBV5-6 and TRBJ1-3; unclear D gene. The V gene lost 0 bases and the J gene lost 0 bases, with 13 bases spanning the gap. Per the germline V gene, CDR1 is SGHDT and CDR2 is YYEEEE. This CDR3 is built from 17 residues. The CDR3 is CASSLALGVRSGNTIYF. CDR3 in DNA: TGTGCCAGCAGCTTGGCCTTGGGTGTACGCTCTGGAAACACCATATATTTT.

This chain connects TRBV9 to TRBJ1-2, with 8 bases that match TRBD1. Trimming cost V 4 bases and J 2 bases; bases outside gene matches: 13. This CDR3 is built from 17 residues. Germline V CDR1 and CDR2: SGDLS, YYNGEE. CDR3 nucleotides: TGTGCCAGCAGCCCAAGAGCGGGACAGGCGAGCAACTATGGCTACACCTTC. This sequence encodes CASSPRAGQASNYGYTF. The whole variable domain, remainder taken from reference TRBV9 and TRBJ1-2, is DSGVTQTPKHLITATGQRVTLRCSPRSGDLSVYWYQQSLDQGLQFLIQYYNGEERAKGNILERFSAQQFPDLHSELNLSSLELGDSALYFCASSPRAGQASNYGYTFGSGTRLTVV.

This rearrangement joins TRBV4-3 to TRBJ2-7, with D hard to call. The CDR3 length is 13 residues. Germline V lookup: CDR1 LGHNA, CDR2 YSLEER. Trimming cost V 3 bases and J 4 bases, with 10 bases left between them. The CDR3 protein is CASSQWVGYEQYF. Written as DNA, the CDR3 is TGCGCCAGCAGCCAGTGGGTGGGATACGAGCAGTACTTC.

This sequence joins TRBV24-1 and TRBJ2-1, with 8 bases aligning to TRBD2. Germline V gene data show CDR1 as KGHDR and CDR2 as SFDVKD. Trimming at V came to 7 bases and at J to 3 bases, leaving 19 bases not matched to a gene. The CDR3 is 19 amino acids. CDR3 nucleotide sequence: TGTGCCACCAGCTCTCTCGCGGGAGGTGACCACAGAAACTACAATGAGCAGTTCTTC. Its translation is CATSSLAGGDHRNYNEQFF.

In this sample, this clonotype turned up once. The J gene is TRBJ2-2, the V gene TRBV29-1; D unclear. Germline-derived CDR1 and CDR2 are SQVTM and ANQGSEA. This CDR3 has 16 amino acids. Between the trimmed V and J ends, which lost 4 bases and 1 base, there was a span of 16 bases. CDR3 amino acids: CSVARGGTGNTGELFF. The CDR3 DNA reads as TGCAGCGTTGCCCGAGGCGGCACTGGGAACACCGGGGAGCTGTTTTTT.

This clonotype was observed at least ten times. V gene TRBV4-3 combines with J gene TRBJ2-4, with TRBD2 identical over 7 bases. This CDR3 has 15 amino acids. Unmatched junction bases numbered 6, after V lost 1 base and J lost 6 bases. CDR1 and CDR2 (germline): LGHNA, YSLEER. The CDR3 sequence: CASSQGLAETNIQYF. The DNA for the CDR3 is TGCGCCAGCAGCCAAGGCCTAGCGGAGACAAACATTCAGTACTTC.

This clonotype was seen a few times. The rearrangement joins TRBV9 to TRBJ2-1, with TRBD2 identical over 9 bases. This CDR3 contains 15 residues. Per the germline V gene, CDR1 is SGDLS and CDR2 is YYNGEE. J was trimmed by 10 bases and V by 0 bases; bases with no gene match: 8. CDR3 in amino acids: CASSVEGSGRGEQFF. The CDR3 nucleotides read TGTGCCAGCAGCGTAGAAGGTAGCGGGAGAGGGGAGCAGTTCTTC.

At least ten counts were recorded for this clonotype. This rearrangement joins TRBV6-1 to TRBJ2-1; D possibly corresponds to TRBD1 (6 bases). The CDR3 contains 15 residues. Germline V gene data show CDR1 as MNHNS and CDR2 as SASEGT. The V end was cut by 4 bases, the J end by 6 bases, with 16 bases between. The CDR3 DNA follows: TGTGCCAGCAGTGCCCTCGGGACAACCCTCAATGAGCAGTTCTTC. Translated: CASSALGTTLNEQFF.

V usage is TRBV5-1 and J usage is TRBJ1-1; D perhaps matches TRBD1 (5 bases). This CDR3 comprises 15 residues. Germline CDR1 is SGHRS and CDR2 is YFSETQ. Trimming left V 6 bases short and J 4 bases short, with 19 bases between. Here the CDR3 DNA reads TGCGCCAGCACCGCCGGGGCGGGAATACCCACTGAAGCTTTCTTT. It translates to CASTAGAGIPTEAFF. The variable domain in full, with the rest retrieved from reference TRBV5-1 and TRBJ1-1, is KAGVTQTPRYLIKTRGQQVTLSCSPISGHRSVSWYQQTPGQGLQFLFEYFSETQRNKGNFPGRFSGRQFSNSRSEMNVSTLELGDSALYLCASTAGAGIPTEAFFGQGTRLTVV.

In its sample, this clonotype was seen a few times. The gene calls are TRBV12-3 or TRBV12-4 and TRBJ2-7, with 8 bases identical to TRBD2. After removal of 3 bases from V and 4 bases from J, the junction contained 8 bases not matched to a gene. This CDR3 is 15 amino acids long. The chain's CDR3 is CASSFRRGAKYEQYF. As DNA, the CDR3 is TGTGCCAGCAGTTTTAGGCGGGGGGCGAAATACGAGCAGTACTTC.

The genes are TRBV15 and TRBJ1-5; TRBD1 might be the D (5 bases). CDR3 length: 16 residues. Trimming took 0 bases from V and 1 from J, leaving 10 bases between them. CDR1 is LNHNV and CDR2 is YYDKDF in the germline V gene (reference sequence). CDR3 sequence: CATSREGAASNQPQHF. The CDR3, as DNA: TGTGCCACCAGCAGAGAAGGGGCAGCCAGCAATCAGCCCCAGCATTTT.

This clonotype was recorded a few times. A read error may explain this, as a much larger clone is one base away. The chain joins TRBV5-1 to TRBJ2-5; D is ambiguous. The CDR3 contains 12 residues. V gave up 0 bases and J gave up 5 bases, with 5 bases separating them. Germline CDR1 SGHRS, CDR2 YFSETQ. For the CDR3, the DNA is TGCGCCAGCAGCTTGGAGACGGAGACCCAGTACTTC. Translation: CASSLETETQYF.